A selection of T cell receptor beta chains follows, all from one sample in a study of blood T cells in healthy people across ages. MiXCR, applied by TCRdb to the 5' RACE reads, yields one record per CDR3 protein. The data contain roughly 800,000 distinct CDR3 sequences, 20% to 30% of them singletons. The same sample was also studied in work on T cells of mothers and their children.

Sequences were obtained from blood. The receptors derive from a boy younger than 18 in good health. CDR3s include the opening cysteine and the closing phenylalanine or tryptophan. A D gene is named only where the DNA matches it firmly. A row's size may be missing; if present it is once, few, many or a size class.

d_gene	v_gene	abundance	j_gene	CDR3nt	CDR3aa
.	TRBV20-1	.	TRBJ2-7	TGCAGTGCTAGAGATAATATTGGGGGCTACGAGCAGTACTTC	CSARDNIGGYEQYF
.	TRBV29-1	.	TRBJ1-4	TGCAGCGTTGAAGATCTGGGGGAGGCTAATGAAAAACTGTTTTTT	CSVEDLGEANEKLFF
TRBD1	TRBV7-6	.	TRBJ2-7	TGTGCCATCCCAGGGACAGGGCGTTCCTACGAGCAGTACTTC	CAIPGTGRSYEQYF
.	TRBV29-1	few	TRBJ2-5	TGCAGCGTTGAAATGGTGGACAGCCAAGAGACCCAGTACTTC	CSVEMVDSQETQYF
TRBD2	TRBV5-6	.	TRBJ2-7	TGTGCCAGCAGCTTGGGGATAGCGGGGGGGAGCTCCTACGAGCAGTACTTC	CASSLGIAGGSSYEQYF
.	TRBV5-1	.	TRBJ2-5	TGCGCCAGCAGCCTGGACGACGGGGCTTTAACGGGGGAGACCCAGTACTTC	CASSLDDGALTGETQYF
.	TRBV9	.	TRBJ2-7	TGTGCCAGCAGCGTAGCGATACACTCCCACGAGCAGTACTTC	CASSVAIHSHEQYF
TRBD2	TRBV28	few	TRBJ2-7	TGTGCCAGCACCCGGACTAGCGGGAACGTGCGGTACGAGCAGTACTTC	CASTRTSGNVRYEQYF
.	TRBV20-1	.	TRBJ1-4	TGCAGTGCTAGAGACAGGGTTAGCCTAAATGAAAAACTGTTTTTT	CSARDRVSLNEKLFF
TRBD1	TRBV28	.	TRBJ2-1	TGTGCCAGCAGTGGCCGGGACAGAGAGCAGTTCTTC	CASSGRDREQFF
TRBD2	TRBV3-1	few	TRBJ2-1	TGTGCCAGCAGCCTTCAACTAGCGGGAGACCATGAGCAGTTCTTC	CASSLQLAGDHEQFF
.	TRBV7-2	few	TRBJ2-5	TGTGCCAGCAGCTTACAACGAGCATCCCAAGAGACCCAGTACTTC	CASSLQRASQETQYF
.	TRBV12-3/TRBV12-4	.	TRBJ2-5	TGTGCCAGCAGCTCTGAATTTTTGGGTCTCCAAGAGACCCAGTACTTC	CASSSEFLGLQETQYF
TRBD2	TRBV5-1	few	TRBJ2-7	TGCGCCAGCAGCTGGAAAGCGGGAGGGCCTTACGAGCAGTACTTC	CASSWKAGGPYEQYF
.	TRBV7-9	few	TRBJ1-2	TGTGCCAGCAGCTTCGAGGGGGGTAACTATGGCTACACCTTC	CASSFEGGNYGYTF
.	TRBV20-1	.	TRBJ2-3	TGCATATGCCGAGATCTAGTGTCAGATACGCAGTATTTT	CICRDLVSDTQYF
.	TRBV20-1	.	TRBJ2-7	TGCAGTGCGCTCGCCCTGCTGGAGGGTGAGCAGTACTTC	CSALALLEGEQYF
TRBD2	TRBV7-8	few	TRBJ2-1	TGTGCCAGCAGCTTAGCGGGACTAGCGGAATACAATGAGCAGTTCTTC	CASSLAGLAEYNEQFF
TRBD1	TRBV18	.	TRBJ1-1	TGTGCCAGCTCAGCATCCGGGACAGGGGTGAACACTGAAGCTTTCTTT	CASSASGTGVNTEAFF
TRBD2	TRBV13	.	TRBJ2-7	TGTGCCAGCAGCTTCCGGACTAGCGAAGGCGAGCAGTACTTC	CASSFRTSEGEQYF
.	TRBV6-5	.	TRBJ2-5	TGTGCCAGCAGTGGAGGAAAGGGAACGACCCAGTACTTC	CASSGGKGTTQYF
.	TRBV4-1	.	TRBJ2-1	TGCGCCAGCAGCCAAGAGCACCGAGCCTACAATGAGCAGTTCTTC	CASSQEHRAYNEQFF
TRBD1	TRBV20-1	.	TRBJ2-2	TGCAGTGCTAGAGCCCAAGGGACAGGTTGGATCGGGGAGCTGTTTTTT	CSARAQGTGWIGELFF
.	TRBV4-2	few	TRBJ1-5	TGTGCCAGCAGCCAAGGAGGTCGTTCGGGGACCATTTTTCAGCCCCAGCATTTT	CASSQGGRSGTIFQPQHF
.	TRBV9	.	TRBJ2-7	TGTGCCAGCAGCGTTGGGCGGAATTTTGGGTACGAGCAGTACTTC	CASSVGRNFGYEQYF
.	TRBV11-1	few	TRBJ2-1	TGTGCCAGCAGCCCCCTTCGCAGTTCCTACAATGAGCAGTTCTTC	CASSPLRSSYNEQFF
.	TRBV20-1	few	TRBJ1-2	TGCAGTGCTTCGTTGTGGGATAGCGGCTACACCTTC	CSASLWDSGYTF
TRBD2	TRBV4-1	few	TRBJ2-1	TGCGCCAGCAGCCAAGATCTTTTTAGCGGGCGTTACAATGAGCAGTTCTTC	CASSQDLFSGRYNEQFF
.	TRBV5-1	.	TRBJ2-5	TGCGCCAGCAGCGCCAACCCGACCCCGGGAGAAGAGACCCAGTACTTC	CASSANPTPGEETQYF
.	TRBV6-2/TRBV6-3	few	TRBJ2-1	TGTGCCAGCAGTTACTCGTTCCCCGTCTTTGAGCAGTTCTTC	CASSYSFPVFEQFF
.	TRBV7-8	.	TRBJ2-7	TGTGCCAGCAGCTTATTTTCAGTGGGATACGAGCAGTACTTC	CASSLFSVGYEQYF
.	TRBV27	.	TRBJ2-2	TGTGCCAGCAGCGCGACGCGCTGGGTAGCCGGGGAGCTGTTTTTT	CASSATRWVAGELFF
.	TRBV7-2	.	TRBJ1-5	TGTGCCAGCAGCTCAGTGGGGGCCGATCAGCCCCAGCATTTT	CASSSVGADQPQHF
TRBD1	TRBV4-2	.	TRBJ1-3	TGTGCCAGCAGTGCCGGGACAGGGGTCGGAAACACCATATATTTT	CASSAGTGVGNTIYF
TRBD1	TRBV6-1	.	TRBJ1-1	TGTGCCAGCAGCGGACAGGGAAGGACTGAAGCTTTCTTT	CASSGQGRTEAFF
.	TRBV7-2	many	TRBJ2-3	TGTGCCAGCAGCTTAGATTTGGGGACGCTCACAGATACGCAGTATTTT	CASSLDLGTLTDTQYF
TRBD2	TRBV15	few	TRBJ2-1	TGTGCCACCAGCAGAGGCCGCGGAACCGGGGGGATCTACAATGAGCAGTTCTTC	CATSRGRGTGGIYNEQFF
TRBD2	TRBV29-1	.	TRBJ2-7	TGCAGCGTTGAAGATAGGACTAGCGGAAGCTACGAGCAGTACTTC	CSVEDRTSGSYEQYF
.	TRBV13	.	TRBJ2-1	TGTGCCACCGAGGGGGACCTACGGAATGAGCAGTTCTTC	CATEGDLRNEQFF
.	TRBV3-1	.	TRBJ2-1	TGTGCCAGCCAAGGGAGCGCTCTATTCGATGAGCAGTTCTTC	CASQGSALFDEQFF
.	TRBV7-9	.	TRBJ2-1	TGTGCCAGCAGCGCGGGACGGGGTCACAATGAGCAGTTCTTC	CASSAGRGHNEQFF
.	TRBV7-2	.	TRBJ1-2	TGTGCCAGCAGCTTAAGGGACGCTCTCATAGATGGCTACACCTTC	CASSLRDALIDGYTF
.	TRBV20-1	.	TRBJ2-3	TGCAGTGCAGGGCCGAGGGTTAGCACAGATACGCAGTATTTT	CSAGPRVSTDTQYF
.	TRBV13	.	TRBJ2-6	TGTGCCAGCAGCTTAGAAGAGGCTCGGGGGATCGACTCTGGGGCCAACGTCCTGACTTTC	CASSLEEARGIDSGANVLTF
TRBD2	TRBV11-2	.	TRBJ2-1	TGTGCCAGCAGCTTGATACCGGGACTAGCGGGAGGCCATGAGCAGTTCTTC	CASSLIPGLAGGHEQFF
.	TRBV6-1	.	TRBJ2-6	TGTGCCATCAGGGTCTCTGGGGCCAACGTCCTGACTTTC	CAIRVSGANVLTF
.	TRBV5-6	.	TRBJ2-1	TGTGCCAGCAGCGGGGCCGGTCATGAGCAGTTCTTC	CASSGAGHEQFF
.	TRBV28	few	TRBJ2-5	TGTGCCAGCAGTCAGTCGCCGGGTCTAGGTTATGAGACCCAGTACTTC	CASSQSPGLGYETQYF